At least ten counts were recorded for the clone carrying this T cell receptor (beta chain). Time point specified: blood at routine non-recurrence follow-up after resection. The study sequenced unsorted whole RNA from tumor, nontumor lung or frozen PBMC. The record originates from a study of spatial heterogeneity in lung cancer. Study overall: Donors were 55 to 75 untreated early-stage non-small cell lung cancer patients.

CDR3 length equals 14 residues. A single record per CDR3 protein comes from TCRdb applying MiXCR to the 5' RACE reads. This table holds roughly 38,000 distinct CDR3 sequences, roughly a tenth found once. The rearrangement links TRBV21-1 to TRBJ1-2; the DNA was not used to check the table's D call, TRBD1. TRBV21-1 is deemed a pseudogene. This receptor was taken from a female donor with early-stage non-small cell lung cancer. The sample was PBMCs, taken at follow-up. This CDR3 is CASSLRTGDYGYTF. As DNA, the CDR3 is TGTGCCAGCAGCCTTCGAACAGGGGACTATGGCTACACCTTC.